One sample yielded the 28 T cell receptor beta chains listed below, sequenced in a study of radiotherapy plus CTLA-4 blockade in lung cancer. Measured with immunoSEQ multiplex PCR; TCRdb has only the in-frame clones, and not every one. The table has about 46,000 clones, 70% to 80% seen once. The sample here was peripheral blood, taken from a patient treated with radiotherapy plus ipilimumab. These receptors were collected from a human donor with non-small cell lung cancer who had a complete response to radiotherapy plus ipilimumab.

This chain connects TRBV10-3 to TRBJ2-5, with TRBD1 identical over 7 bases. This CDR3 spans 14 amino acids. Germline CDR1 reads ENHRY; CDR2 reads SYGVKD. V dropped 6 bases and J dropped 3; count of bases not matched to a gene: 7. CDR3 region: CAISVGTGEETQYF. The CDR3, as DNA: TGTGCCATCAGCGTGGGAACAGGGGAAGAGACCCAGTACTTC.

The chain joins TRBV6-6 to TRBJ1-5; possibly TRBD1 for D (6 bases). The V end lost 5 bases, the J end lost 2 bases, and 13 bases lay between the germline ends. Germline CDR1 is MNHNY and CDR2 is SVGAGI (reference sequence). CDR3 size: 15 residues. CDR3 DNA sequence: TGTGCCAGCAGTGCCCGGACAGAGGGCAATCAGCCCCAGCATTTT. As protein: CASSARTEGNQPQHF.

The genes are TRBV5-4 and TRBJ1-1; possibly TRBD1 for D (5 bases). From germline, CDR1 is SGHNT and CDR2 YYREEE (reference sequence). The V gene lost 2 bases and the J gene lost 6 bases, with 20 bases spanning the gap. The CDR3 loop spans 16 amino acids. The CDR3 region has the DNA TGTGCCAGCAGCTTTTCTCTCATCGGGGGATCAGCTGAAGCTTTCTTT. As protein: CASSFSLIGGSAEAFF.

In its sample, this clone was seen once. V is TRBV5-6 and J is TRBJ2-6; 9 bases map to TRBD1. Germline CDR1 reads SGHDT; CDR2 reads YYEEEE. V trimming: 2 bases; J trimming: 2 bases; junction bases outside the gene matches: 8. This CDR3 has 18 amino acids. CDR3 loop: CASSLLGQGSPGANVLTF. Written as DNA, the CDR3 is TGTGCCAGCAGCTTATTGGGACAGGGTAGCCCTGGGGCCAACGTCCTGACTTTC.

CDR3: CAWRQDHNQPQHF. The CDR3 DNA follows: TGTGCCTGGAGACAGGATCACAATCAGCCCCAGCATTTT. This chain connects TRBV30 to TRBJ1-5; maybe TRBD1 (5 bases). Germline CDR1 is GTSNPN and CDR2 is SVGIG (reference sequence). The V end was cut by 3 bases, the J end by 3 bases, with 9 bases between. There are 13 residues in the CDR3.

The chain combines TRBV19 with TRBJ1-2; weak D call: TRBD1 (6 bases). With 6 bases removed from V and 8 bases from J, the gap between germline ends came to 28 bases. This CDR3 spans 17 amino acids. Germline CDR1 LNHDA, CDR2 SQIVND (reference sequence). As DNA, the CDR3 is TGTGCCAGTAGGGCCTTTGACGGGGGGCGCGAGTTTCGAGGCTACACCTTC. This translates into CASRAFDGGREFRGYTF.

This chain uses TRBV29-1 with TRBJ2-7; D is perhaps TRBD1 (6 bases). CDR1 is SQVTM and CDR2 is ANQGSEA in the germline V gene. CDR3 length: 13 amino acids. V shed 7 bases and J shed 3 bases, with 16 bases lying between them. The CDR3 sequence is CSAADTGSYEQYV. The CDR3 DNA reads as TGCAGCGCCGCGGACACAGGGAGCTACGAGCAGTACGTC.

V gene TRBV11-2 combines with J gene TRBJ2-7; possibly TRBD1 for D (6 bases). The CDR3 is made up of 14 amino acids. Germline CDR1 reads SGHAT; CDR2 reads FQNNGV. Trimming stripped 5 bases from V and 7 bases from J, with 18 bases between. The CDR3 here is CASSPRQDRGEQYF. The CDR3 DNA reads as TGTGCCAGCAGCCCCCGACAGGATCGCGGGGAGCAGTACTTC.

The CDR3: CASSFRTSGGRTDTQYF. The DNA of the CDR3 is TGTGCCAGCAGTTTCCGGACTAGCGGGGGGCGCACAGATACGCAGTATTTT. This chain uses TRBV27 with TRBJ2-3; TRBD2 aligns across 14 bases. The CDR3 extends over 17 amino acids. Germline V gene data show CDR1 as MNHEY and CDR2 as SMNVEV (reference sequence). Unmatched junction bases numbered 3, after V lost 3 bases and J lost 1 base.

This chain joins TRBV5-6 and TRBJ1-2; D is unresolved. This CDR3 has 14 residues. Trimming removed 4 bases at V and 7 bases at J, with 17 bases between. Germline CDR1 and CDR2: SGHDT and YYEEEE. The CDR3 is CASSQSRGTGGYTF. The CDR3 DNA follows: TGTGCCAGCAGCCAAAGTCGGGGAACTGGTGGCTACACCTTC.

The chain employs TRBV25-1 and TRBJ2-5, with 12 bases matching TRBD2. The CDR3 spans 15 residues. V shed 2 bases, J shed 3 bases, and the junction held 1 base outside the gene matches. The germline CDR1 and CDR2 sequences are MGHDK and SYGVNS. DNA for the CDR3: TGTGCCAGCAGTGAAAGGACTAGCGGGAAAGAGACCCAGTACTTC. Translation gives CASSERTSGKETQYF.

The chain carries TRBV6-5 and TRBJ1-2; 7 nucleotides agree with TRBD1. Germline values: CDR1 MNHEY, CDR2 SVGAGI. The CDR3 totals 15 residues. Unmatched junction bases numbered 12, after V lost 5 bases and J lost 6 bases. The CDR3 sequence is CASSPWDRGGDGYTF. The CDR3 nucleotides are TGTGCCAGCAGTCCTTGGGACAGAGGAGGGGATGGCTACACCTTC.

V and J are TRBV6-1 and TRBJ2-3; D is perhaps TRBD2 (5 bases). Germline CDR1 reads MNHNS; CDR2 reads SASEGT. Trimming cost V 3 bases and J 5 bases, with 12 bases left between them. The CDR3 covers 14 residues. The CDR3 DNA reads as TGTGCCAGCAGTGAGGAGGTTCTTAGAGATACGCAGTATTTT. The encoded protein is CASSEEVLRDTQYF.

This sequence joins TRBV19 and TRBJ2-5, with D perhaps matching TRBD1 (6 bases). The ends were cut back, 8 bases at V and 1 base at J, with 17 bases in the middle. Looked up from germline, CDR1 is LNHDA and CDR2 is SQIVND (reference sequence). CDR3 length: 15 amino acids. The CDR3 loop is CASHSGAGAQETQYF. CDR3 sequence (DNA): TGTGCCAGTCACTCTGGGGCAGGGGCCCAAGAGACCCAGTACTTC.

The V gene is TRBV5-1, the J gene TRBJ2-5; the D gene is possibly TRBD2 (6 bases). CDR3 length: 13 residues. Germline CDR1 and CDR2: SGHRS and YFSETQ. V lost 4 bases, J lost 5 bases, and 12 bases lay in between. CDR3: CASSAGPEETQYF. CDR3 nucleotides: TGCGCCAGCAGCGCGGGGCCGGAGGAGACCCAGTACTTC.

This clone was recorded once. The chain employs TRBV4-1 and TRBJ1-1; D is uncertain. The germline CDR1 and CDR2 sequences are MGHRA and YSYEKL. This CDR3 is built from 15 residues. The ends were cut back, 1 base at V and 6 bases at J, with 15 bases in the middle. In nucleotides, the CDR3 is TGCGCCAGCAGCCAAGGAATGGGCAGTCCTTCTGAAGCTTTCTTT. This codes for CASSQGMGSPSEAFF.

This chain joins TRBV27 and TRBJ2-2; 7 bases align to TRBD1. CDR3 length: 14 residues. With V trimmed by 6 bases and J by 3 bases, 4 bases remained unmatched. The germline CDR1 and CDR2 sequences are MNHEY and SMNVEV (reference sequence). The CDR3 DNA reads TGTGCCAGCAGGAACAGGGGCTACACCGGGGAGCTGTTTTTT. This gives the protein CASRNRGYTGELFF.

The chain has TRBV27 and TRBJ2-1; a possible D gene is TRBD1 (6 bases). The V end lost 1 base, the J end lost 2 bases, and 6 bases lay between the germline ends. CDR3 size: 14 residues. The germline V gene encodes CDR1 MNHEY and CDR2 SMNVEV (reference sequence). CDR3 nucleotide sequence: TGTGCCAGCAGTTTATGGGGGCCCTACAATGAGCAGTTCTTC. This gives the protein CASSLWGPYNEQFF.

The chain combines TRBV7-9 with TRBJ2-1; 7 bases line up with TRBD1. The CDR3 consists of 15 residues. J was trimmed by 6 bases and V by 3 bases; bases with no gene match: 8. Per the germline V gene, CDR1 is SEHNR and CDR2 is FQNEAQ (reference sequence). CDR3 sequence (DNA): TGTGCCAGCAGCTTTCCGGGACAGATAAGCAATGAGCAGTTCTTC. It encodes CASSFPGQISNEQFF.

The chain recombines TRBV7-6 with TRBJ2-7, with TRBD2 as a possible D gene (5 bases). V dropped 1 base and J dropped 2 bases, with 12 bases sitting between them. The CDR3 has 15 residues. The V gene's germline CDR1 is SGHVS and CDR2 FNYEAQ. CDR3 sequence reads: CASSLEEGSTYEQYF. In DNA, the CDR3 is TGTGCCAGCAGCTTAGAAGAGGGTTCAACCTACGAGCAGTACTTC.

The chain employs TRBV19 and TRBJ2-7; TRBD1 agrees at 7 bases. The CDR3 is 13 amino acids. CDR1 and CDR2 (germline): LNHDA, SQIVND (reference sequence). V shed 9 bases, J shed 6 bases, and the junction held 11 bases outside the gene matches. The CDR3 spells CASEIPDRLEQYV. The CDR3 coding sequence is TGTGCCAGCGAGATCCCGGACAGGCTCGAGCAGTACGTC.

The chain employs TRBV5-5 and TRBJ1-1; 8 nucleotides agree with TRBD1. Germline values: CDR1 SGHKS, CDR2 YYEKEE (reference sequence). CDR3 length equals 13 residues. V lost 4 bases, J lost 5 bases, and 4 bases stayed unmatched. The CDR3: CASSVNRGTEAFF. The CDR3 DNA reads as TGTGCCAGCAGCGTCAACAGGGGGACTGAAGCTTTCTTT.

The chain has TRBV7-6 and TRBJ1-3, with D uncertain. This CDR3 is built from 18 residues. The V and J ends lost 0 bases and 5 bases respectively, with 20 bases between them. Per germline, CDR1 SGHVS and CDR2 FNYEAQ. The CDR3 protein is CASSLAPDGSVFRNTIYF. CDR3 nucleotide sequence: TGTGCCAGCAGCTTAGCCCCAGACGGGTCCGTCTTCCGAAACACCATATATTTT.

The chain employs TRBV14 and TRBJ1-1; D may be TRBD1 (6 bases). The ends were cut back, 0 bases at V and 5 bases at J, with 22 bases in the middle. The CDR3 runs to 18 residues. The V gene's germline CDR1 is SGHDN and CDR2 FVKESK. CDR3 loop: CASSQDYRGGGRRTEAFF. CDR3 DNA: TGTGCCAGCAGCCAAGATTATAGAGGGGGGGGTCGAAGGACTGAAGCTTTCTTT.

This clone was observed a handful of times. The rearrangement uses TRBV20-1 and TRBJ1-2; D remains ambiguous. The germline V gene encodes CDR1 DFQATT and CDR2 SNEGSKA (reference sequence). The CDR3 has 9 amino acids. Trimming cost V 5 bases and J 8 bases, with 6 bases left between them. CDR3 bases: TGCAGTGCTGAGGGAGGCTACACCTTC. This sequence encodes CSAEGGYTF.

V is TRBV5-1 and J is TRBJ2-1; TRBD1 is a possible D gene (5 bases). Trimming took off 4 bases at V and 4 bases at J, with 6 bases between the two ends. CDR3 length: 12 residues. Germline CDR1 and CDR2: SGHRS and YFSETQ. DNA of the CDR3: TGCGCCAGCAGCCAGGGTTACAATGAGCAGTTCTTC. Residues: CASSQGYNEQFF.

V is TRBV6-5 and J is TRBJ2-7; no reliable D call. With 0 bases removed from V and 2 bases from J, the gap between germline ends came to 8 bases. The germline V gene has CDR1 MNHEY and CDR2 SVGAGI. This CDR3 spans 14 amino acids. The CDR3 sequence: CASSYSARTYEQYF. In DNA form, the CDR3 reads TGTGCCAGCAGTTACTCGGCCCGAACCTACGAGCAGTACTTC.

This clone appeared a few times. The chain couples TRBV28 to TRBJ1-1; D unresolved. Germline V CDR1 and CDR2: MDHEN, SYDVKM. Trimming pared 4 bases from V and 6 bases from J, leaving 12 bases between. There are 13 residues in the CDR3. The CDR3 nucleotides are TGTGCCAGCAGTTCCCCTGACTATGCTGAAGCTTTCTTT. It yields the protein CASSSPDYAEAFF.